Included here is one T cell receptor beta chain sequence, with context. The data are from a study of blood T cell repertoires in COVID-19. The table came from immunoSEQ multiplex PCR; TCRdb's copy has only in-frame clones and leaves some out. Here the sample spans fewer than 110,000 clones, 85% being singletons. The sequencing sample was made of peripheral blood. This receptor was taken from a woman in her 70s with active or convalescent COVID-19.

CDR3 sequence: CAIDREAKGSYNEQFF. In nucleotides, the CDR3 is TGTGCCATCGACAGGGAAGCCAAGGGTTCCTACAATGAGCAGTTCTTC. This sequence joins TRBV24-1 and TRBJ2-1; TRBD1 matches at 7 bases. Germline V gives CDR1 KGHDR, CDR2 SFDVKD. V was pared by 11 bases and J by 1 base, with 13 bases of the junction left unmatched. The CDR3 covers 16 residues.